Listed here are 15 T cell receptor beta chains from one sample, sequenced in a study of shared clonotypes between healthy human individuals. Assay used: immunoSEQ multiplex PCR; TCRdb lists only in-frame clones, some missing. The profile shows approximately 740,000 clones, approximately 74% of them singletons. Material: memory CD4+ T cells sorted from blood. The subset is: CD45RA-negative fraction. The receptors originated from a woman aged 30 to 39 in good health.

The rearrangement links TRBV5-1 to TRBJ2-1; D is perhaps TRBD1 (5 bases). The CDR3 extends over 16 amino acids. Trimming pared 6 bases from V and 6 bases from J, leaving 22 bases between. CDR1 SGHRS and CDR2 YFSETQ come from the germline V gene. CDR3 amino acids: CASNFVVRKGANEQFF. In nucleotides, the CDR3 is TGCGCCAGCAATTTCGTGGTTCGGAAAGGGGCCAATGAGCAGTTCTTC.

V is TRBV18 and J is TRBJ1-4; tentatively, D is TRBD1 (5 bases). Germline values: CDR1 KGHSH, CDR2 LQKENI. The CDR3 is 15 residues long. V lost 5 bases and J lost 5, with 15 bases in between. The CDR3 sequence is CASSATGTGNEKLFF. The CDR3, as DNA: TGTGCCAGCTCAGCAACCGGGACGGGGAATGAAAAACTGTTTTTT.

The rearrangement joins TRBV4-2 to TRBJ2-5; weak D call: TRBD2 (6 bases). Germline V gives CDR1 LGHNA, CDR2 YNFKEQ. Trimming shortened V by 0 bases and J by 5 bases, and 16 bases separated the two germline ends. The CDR3 totals 16 residues. The CDR3 is CASSQDFSEGPETQYF. CDR3 sequence (DNA): TGTGCCAGCAGCCAAGATTTCTCGGAGGGTCCGGAGACCCAGTACTTC.

The CDR3, as DNA: TGCGCCAGCAGCTTGGATGCGGGAGGGGTCTCCTACGAGCAGTACTTC. Amino acid sequence: CASSLDAGGVSYEQYF. The chain has TRBV5-1 and TRBJ2-7, with TRBD2 identical over 9 bases. Trimming at V came to 0 bases and at J to 0 bases, leaving 4 bases not matched to a gene. This CDR3 is 16 amino acids long. Germline loops: CDR1 SGHRS, CDR2 YFSETQ. The whole variable domain, remainder taken from reference TRBV5-1 and TRBJ2-7, is KAGVTQTPRYLIKTRGQQVTLSCSPISGHRSVSWYQQTPGQGLQFLFEYFSETQRNKGNFPGRFSGRQFSNSRSEMNVSTLELGDSALYLCASSLDAGGVSYEQYFGPGTRLTVT.

This clone was counted at least ten times. This chain uses TRBV6-4 with TRBJ2-1; 8 positions agree with TRBD2. Trimming at V came to 3 bases and at J to 4 bases, leaving 5 bases not matched to a gene. The germline CDR1 and CDR2 sequences are MRHNA and SNTAGT. CDR3 length: 15 amino acids. In DNA form, the CDR3 reads TGTGCCAGCAGTGAGGCAGCGGGAGCGTACAATGAGCAGTTCTTC. It specifies CASSEAAGAYNEQFF.

This rearrangement joins TRBV9 to TRBJ2-1; 16 bases fit TRBD2. This CDR3 contains 17 residues. Germline V gene data show CDR1 as SGDLS and CDR2 as YYNGEE. V gave up 4 bases and J gave up 7 bases; unmatched junction bases: 8. In DNA form, the CDR3 reads TGTGCCAGCAGCTCCGGGACTAGCGGGAGGGCCGATAATGAGCAGTTCTTC. It translates to CASSSGTSGRADNEQFF.

This clone was seen only a few times. The sample contains more than one DNA sequence encoding this CDR3. This chain connects TRBV5-1 to TRBJ1-1; 8 bases align to TRBD1. V gave up 0 bases and J gave up 1 base; unmatched junction bases: 2. Germline loops: CDR1 SGHRS, CDR2 YFSETQ. This CDR3 contains 15 residues. The CDR3 loop reads CASSLGDRTNTEAFF. Here the CDR3 DNA reads TGCGCCAGCAGCTTGGGGGACAGGACGAACACTGAAGCTTTCTTT.

The chain combines TRBV4-1 with TRBJ1-4; 8 nucleotides agree with TRBD1. This CDR3 is 13 amino acids long. CDR1 and CDR2 (germline): MGHRA, YSYEKL. The V segment lost 1 base and the J segment 10 bases; nucleotides outside the gene matches: 2. Written as DNA, the CDR3 is TGCGCCAGCAGCCAAGCGGGACAGGTAAAACTGTTTTTT. The encoded protein is CASSQAGQVKLFF.

This clone has at least ten counts. The rearrangement links TRBV19 to TRBJ2-5, with unresolved D. The V end lost 3 bases, the J end lost 1 base, and 12 bases lay between the germline ends. Per the germline V gene, CDR1 is LNHDA and CDR2 is SQIVND (reference sequence). The length of the CDR3 is 15 residues. The CDR3 is CASSMATTIQETQYF. CDR3 nucleotide sequence: TGTGCCAGTAGTATGGCCACTACGATCCAAGAGACCCAGTACTTC.

V gene TRBV19 combines with J gene TRBJ1-2; no definite D call. CDR1 is LNHDA, CDR2 SQIVND, per germline (reference sequence). There are 15 residues in the CDR3. V was cut by 2 bases and J by 7 bases, with 17 bases left in between. The CDR3 spells CASSISNEWQSGYTF. Written as DNA, the CDR3 is TGTGCCAGTAGTATATCTAATGAGTGGCAATCTGGCTACACCTTC.

The chain joins TRBV6-1 to TRBJ1-5, with 8 bases aligning to TRBD1. CDR3 length: 16 amino acids. The V gene end was trimmed by 4 bases and the J gene end by 1 base; junction bases not matched to a gene: 6. Germline V gives CDR1 MNHNS, CDR2 SASEGT. The CDR3 DNA follows: TGTGCCAGCAGTGCTCAGGGGGCGCAGAGCAATCAGCCCCAGCATTTT. This translates into CASSAQGAQSNQPQHF.

V is TRBV18 and J is TRBJ1-1; maybe TRBD1 (6 bases). The CDR3 covers 15 residues. Looked up from germline, CDR1 is KGHSH and CDR2 is LQKENI. The ends were cut back, 6 bases at V and 6 bases at J, with 20 bases in the middle. The CDR3 coding sequence is TGTGCCAGCTCTACACTGACAGGTGATGCCGCTGAAGCTTTCTTT. It yields the protein CASSTLTGDAAEAFF.

This chain links TRBV11-2 with TRBJ1-1, with D uncertain. The length of the CDR3 is 13 residues. The V gene lost 6 bases and the J gene lost 1 base, with 9 bases spanning the gap. Germline assignment: CDR1 SGHAT and CDR2 FQNNGV. The DNA of the CDR3 is TGTGCCAGCAGGTTTACATCGAACACTGAAGCTTTCTTT. Translated, it gives CASRFTSNTEAFF.

With respect to this clone: This may come from a read error, since a much larger clone is one base off. Other DNA sequences in the sample encode the same CDR3. The chain uses TRBV28 and TRBJ1-1, with no clear D. The CDR3 has 13 amino acids. Per germline, CDR1 MDHEN and CDR2 SYDVKM. Trimming cost V 2 bases and J 2 bases, with 6 bases left between them. CDR3 nucleotides: TGTGCCAGCAGTTTAGGTAGAAACACTGAAGCTTTCTTT. This translates into CASSLGRNTEAFF.

V gene TRBV10-3 combines with J gene TRBJ2-1; D not resolved. Germline CDR1 is ENHRY and CDR2 is SYGVKD. V lost 2 bases and J lost 7, with 6 bases in between. The CDR3 sequence is 12 residues long. The CDR3 nucleotides read TGTGCCATCAGTGAGAGGTGGAATGAGCAGTTCTTC. Protein product: CAISERWNEQFF.